This entry features one T cell receptor beta chain sequence. The sample is drawn from a study of blood T cell repertoires in COVID-19. Whole-study context: T cells, B-cell-depleted T cells, or PBMCs provided the cDNA or gDNA that served as material.

Produced via immunoSEQ multiplex PCR; TCRdb's table is partial and in-frame only. The table records roughly 220,000 clones, around 86% of them present only once. Living in roughly 23 US areas, the participants were between roughly 18 and 89 years of age. This CDR3 is 14 amino acids long. V was cut by 2 bases and J by 4 bases, with 9 bases left in between. CDR1 and CDR2 from the germline V gene are MNHEY and SMNVEV (reference sequence). The sequencing sample was made of PBMCs or T cells enriched from blood (not recorded which). This clonotype was obtained from a woman between 40 and 55 years old with acute COVID-19. The gene calls are TRBV27 and TRBJ1-5; D is unclear. For the CDR3, the DNA is TGTGCCAGCAGTTTAGGTCAGGCGAATCAGCCCCAGCATTTT. The encoded protein is CASSLGQANQPQHF.